Sequencing of this T cell receptor beta chain was carried out in a study of response to subunit inactivated influenza vaccine. MiXCR, run by TCRdb on the RT-PCR reads, gives a single entry per CDR3 protein. The sample yields about half a million distinct CDR3 sequences, approximately 11% seen once. This clonotype was detected a few times. This CDR3 is 12 amino acids long. The ends were cut back, 7 bases at V and 5 bases at J, with 12 bases in the middle. The sequences come from PBMCs from blood, collected 35 to 45 days after vaccination. The clonotype was recovered from a man aged 45-60 years who received an inactivated influenza vaccine. This chain links TRBV12-3 or TRBV12-4 with TRBJ2-7; D gene uncertain. The CDR3 sequence is CASTHSRHEQYF. In DNA form, the CDR3 reads TGTGCCAGCACTCACTCCAGGCACGAGCAGTACTTC.